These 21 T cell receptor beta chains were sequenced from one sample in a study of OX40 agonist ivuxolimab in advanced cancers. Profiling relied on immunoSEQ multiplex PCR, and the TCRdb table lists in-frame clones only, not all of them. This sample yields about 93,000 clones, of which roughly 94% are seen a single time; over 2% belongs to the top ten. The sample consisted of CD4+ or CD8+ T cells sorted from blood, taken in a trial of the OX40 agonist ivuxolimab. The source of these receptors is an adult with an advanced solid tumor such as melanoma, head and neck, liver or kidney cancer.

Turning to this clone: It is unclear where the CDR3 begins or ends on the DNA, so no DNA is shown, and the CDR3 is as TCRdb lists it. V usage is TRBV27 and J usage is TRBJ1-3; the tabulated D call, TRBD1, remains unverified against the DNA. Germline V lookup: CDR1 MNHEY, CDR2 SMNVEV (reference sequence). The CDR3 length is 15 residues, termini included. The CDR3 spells CASSFGPGSGNTIYF.

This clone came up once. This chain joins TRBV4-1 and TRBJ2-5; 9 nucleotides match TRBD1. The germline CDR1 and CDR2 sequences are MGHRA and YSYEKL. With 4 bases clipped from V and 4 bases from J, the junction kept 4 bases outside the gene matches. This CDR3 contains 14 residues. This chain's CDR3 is CASSRQQGAETQYF. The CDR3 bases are TGCGCCAGCAGCCGGCAACAGGGGGCAGAGACCCAGTACTTC.

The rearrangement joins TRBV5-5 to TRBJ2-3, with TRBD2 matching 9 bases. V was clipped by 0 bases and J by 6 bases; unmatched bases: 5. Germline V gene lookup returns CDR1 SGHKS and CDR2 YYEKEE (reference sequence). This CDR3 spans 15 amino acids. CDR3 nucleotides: TGTGCCAGCAGCTTGGAAATAGCGGGAGCGGATACGCAGTATTTT. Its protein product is CASSLEIAGADTQYF.

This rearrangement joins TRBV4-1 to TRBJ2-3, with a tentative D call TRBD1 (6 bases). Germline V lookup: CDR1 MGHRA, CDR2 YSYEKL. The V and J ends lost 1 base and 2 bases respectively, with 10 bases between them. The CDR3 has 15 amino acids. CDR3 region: CASSQVGGHTDTQYF. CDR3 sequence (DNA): TGCGCCAGCAGCCAAGTAGGGGGACACACAGATACGCAGTATTTT.

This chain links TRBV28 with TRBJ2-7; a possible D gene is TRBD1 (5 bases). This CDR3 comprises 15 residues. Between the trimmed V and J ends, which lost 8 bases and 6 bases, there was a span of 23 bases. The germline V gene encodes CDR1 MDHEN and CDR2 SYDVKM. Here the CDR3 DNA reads TGTGCCAGCTTGCCTCCTGGAACAGGCGAGTTCGAGCAGTACTTC. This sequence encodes CASLPPGTGEFEQYF.

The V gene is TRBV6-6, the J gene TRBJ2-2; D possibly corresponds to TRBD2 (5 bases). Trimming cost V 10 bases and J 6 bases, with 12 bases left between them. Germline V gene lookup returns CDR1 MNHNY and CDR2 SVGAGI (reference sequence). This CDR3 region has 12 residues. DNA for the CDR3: TGTGCCACGGTCGGAGGTGCCGGGGAGCTGTTTTTT. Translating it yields CATVGGAGELFF.

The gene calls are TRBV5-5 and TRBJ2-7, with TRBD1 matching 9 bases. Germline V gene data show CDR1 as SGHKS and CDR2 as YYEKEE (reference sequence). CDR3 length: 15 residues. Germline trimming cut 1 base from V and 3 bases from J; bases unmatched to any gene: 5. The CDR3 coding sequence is TGTGCCAGCAGCTTGTTAGGGACAGGGATCTACGAGCAGTACTTC. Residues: CASSLLGTGIYEQYF.

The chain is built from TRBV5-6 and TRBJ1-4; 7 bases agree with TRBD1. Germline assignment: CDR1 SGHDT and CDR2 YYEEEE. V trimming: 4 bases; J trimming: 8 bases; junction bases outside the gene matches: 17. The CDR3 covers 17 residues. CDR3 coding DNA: TGTGCCAGCAGCCCGCCCTCGGGGGTTAGGGGGCGCGAAAAACTGTTTTTT. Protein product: CASSPPSGVRGREKLFF. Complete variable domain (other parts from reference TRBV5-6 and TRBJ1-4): DAGVTQSPTHLIKTRGQQVTLRCSPKSGHDTVSWYQQALGQGPQFIFQYYEEEERQRGNFPDRFSGHQFPNYSSELNVNALLLGDSALYLCASSPPSGVRGREKLFFGSGTQLSVL.

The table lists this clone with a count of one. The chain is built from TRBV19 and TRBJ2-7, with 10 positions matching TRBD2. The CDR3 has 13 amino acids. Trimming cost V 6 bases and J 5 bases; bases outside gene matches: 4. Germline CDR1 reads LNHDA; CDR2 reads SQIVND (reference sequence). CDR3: CASRSSGRDEQYF. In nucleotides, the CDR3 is TGTGCCAGTAGATCTAGCGGGAGAGACGAGCAGTACTTC. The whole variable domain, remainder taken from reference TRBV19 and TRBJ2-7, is DGGITQSPKYLFRKEGQNVTLSCEQNLNHDAMYWYRQDPGQGLRLIYYSQIVNDFQKGDIAEGYSVSREKKESFPLTVTSAQKNPTAFYLCASRSSGRDEQYFGPGTRLTVT.

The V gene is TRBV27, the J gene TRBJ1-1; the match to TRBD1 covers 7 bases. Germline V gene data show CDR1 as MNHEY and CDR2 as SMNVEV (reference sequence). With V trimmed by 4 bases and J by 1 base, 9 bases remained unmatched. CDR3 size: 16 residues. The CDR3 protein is CASSSLQGLRNTEAFF. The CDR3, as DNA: TGTGCCAGCAGTTCTTTACAGGGGCTCAGGAACACTGAAGCTTTCTTT.

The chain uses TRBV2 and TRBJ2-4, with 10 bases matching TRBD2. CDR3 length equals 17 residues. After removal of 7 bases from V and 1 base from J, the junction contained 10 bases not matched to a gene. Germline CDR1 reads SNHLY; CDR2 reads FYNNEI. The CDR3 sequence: CASTEELAGMAKNIQYF. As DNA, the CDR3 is TGTGCCAGCACAGAAGAACTAGCGGGGATGGCCAAAAACATTCAGTACTTC.

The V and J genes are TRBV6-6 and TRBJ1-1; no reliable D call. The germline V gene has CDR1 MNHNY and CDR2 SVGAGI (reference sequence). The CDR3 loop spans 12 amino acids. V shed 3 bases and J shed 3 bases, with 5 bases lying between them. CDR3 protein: CASSYSDTEAFF. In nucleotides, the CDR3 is TGTGCCAGCAGTTATTCAGACACTGAAGCTTTCTTT.

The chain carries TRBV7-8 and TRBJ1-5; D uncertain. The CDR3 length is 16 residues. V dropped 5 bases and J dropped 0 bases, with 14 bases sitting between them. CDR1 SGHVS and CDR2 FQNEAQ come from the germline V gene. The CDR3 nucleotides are TGTGCCAGCAGCCCGAGAGACGGCTATAGCAATCAGCCCCAGCATTTT. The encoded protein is CASSPRDGYSNQPQHF.

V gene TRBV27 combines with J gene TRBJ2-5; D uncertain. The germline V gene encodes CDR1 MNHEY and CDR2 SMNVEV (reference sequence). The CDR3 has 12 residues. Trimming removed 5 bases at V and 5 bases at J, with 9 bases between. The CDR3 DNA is TGTGCCAGCAGTCCCACGCGGGAGACCCAGTACTTC. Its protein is CASSPTRETQYF.

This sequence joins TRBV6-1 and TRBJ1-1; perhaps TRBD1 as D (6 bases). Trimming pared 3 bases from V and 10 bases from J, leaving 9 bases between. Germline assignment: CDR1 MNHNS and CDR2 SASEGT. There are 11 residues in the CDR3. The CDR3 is CASSDWGPAFF. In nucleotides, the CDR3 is TGTGCCAGCAGTGACTGGGGGCCAGCTTTCTTT.

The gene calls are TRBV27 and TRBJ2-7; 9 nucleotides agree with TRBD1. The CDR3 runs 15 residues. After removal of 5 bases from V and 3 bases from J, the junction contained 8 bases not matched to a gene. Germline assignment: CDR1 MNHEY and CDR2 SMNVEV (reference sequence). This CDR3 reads CASSPTGTGLYEQYF. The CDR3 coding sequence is TGTGCCAGCAGTCCAACCGGGACAGGGCTCTACGAGCAGTACTTC.

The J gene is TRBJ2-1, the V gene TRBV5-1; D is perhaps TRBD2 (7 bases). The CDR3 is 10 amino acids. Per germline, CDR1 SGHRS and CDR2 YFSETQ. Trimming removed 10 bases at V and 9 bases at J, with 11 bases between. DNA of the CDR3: TGCGCCTCCGGGGGGCCTGAGCAGTTCTTC. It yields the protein CASGGPEQFF.

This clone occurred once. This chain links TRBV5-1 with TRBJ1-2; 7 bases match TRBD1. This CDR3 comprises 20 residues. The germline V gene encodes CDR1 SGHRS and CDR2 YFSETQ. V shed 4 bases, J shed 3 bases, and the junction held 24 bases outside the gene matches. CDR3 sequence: CASSQYLPGQAEGFDYGYTF. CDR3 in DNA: TGCGCCAGCAGCCAATACCTTCCCGGACAGGCAGAGGGTTTTGACTATGGCTACACCTTC.

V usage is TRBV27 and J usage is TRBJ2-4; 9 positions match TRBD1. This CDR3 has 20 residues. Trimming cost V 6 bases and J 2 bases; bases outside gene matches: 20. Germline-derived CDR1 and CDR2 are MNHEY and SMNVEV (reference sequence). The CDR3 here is CASSPRGGQGFLMTKNIQYF. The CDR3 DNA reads TGTGCCAGCAGCCCTAGGGGCGGACAGGGGTTTTTGATGACCAAAAACATTCAGTACTTC.

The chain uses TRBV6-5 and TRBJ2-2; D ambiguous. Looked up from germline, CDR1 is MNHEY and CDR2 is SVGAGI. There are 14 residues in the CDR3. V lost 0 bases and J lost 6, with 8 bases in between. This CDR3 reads CASSYSSVAGELFF. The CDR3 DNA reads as TGTGCCAGCAGTTACTCTTCGGTCGCCGGGGAGCTGTTTTTT.

CDR3: CASSFGGMNTEAFF. In nucleotides, the CDR3 is TGTGCCAGCAGTTTTGGGGGAATGAACACTGAAGCTTTCTTT. The chain carries TRBV27 and TRBJ1-1, with a weak D call TRBD1 (5 bases). The V end lost 3 bases, the J end lost 0 bases, and 8 bases lay between the germline ends. Per the germline V gene, CDR1 is MNHEY and CDR2 is SMNVEV (reference sequence). This CDR3 comprises 14 residues.